This is a list of T cell receptor beta chains from one sample in a study of post-analysis software for immune sequencing data. One entry per CDR3 protein, called by TCRdb with MiXCR from the PCR reads. The sample shows under 900,000 distinct CDR3 sequences, under 70% of them seen only once. Sequencing was performed on blood. These receptors were taken from a girl aged 10-17 years with multiple sclerosis. Each CDR3 is given with its conserved first and last residue. Fields, in order: J gene, clone size, D gene, CDR3 length, V gene, CDR3 DNA, CDR3 protein. A D gene is named only where the DNA matches it firmly. The size of a clone is reported for some rows only, either as once, few or many, or as a class for expanded clones.

j_gene: TRBJ1-2
abundance: few
d_gene: .
len: 16
v_gene: TRBV6-1
CDR3nt: TGTGCCAGCAGCGAAACGCCGACAGGTGGGGGCTATGGCTACACCTTC
CDR3aa: CASSETPTGGGYGYTF

j_gene: TRBJ2-5
abundance: .
d_gene: .
len: 13
v_gene: TRBV5-1
CDR3nt: TGCGCCAGCAGCTGGGGCAAAGGGGAGACCCAGTACTTC
CDR3aa: CASSWGKGETQYF

j_gene: TRBJ2-7
abundance: .
d_gene: .
len: 12
v_gene: TRBV30
CDR3nt: TGTGCCTGGAGTTCGAATAGCGACGAGCAGTACTTC
CDR3aa: CAWSSNSDEQYF

j_gene: TRBJ1-2
abundance: few
d_gene: TRBD1
len: 17
v_gene: TRBV6-5
CDR3nt: TGTGCCAGCAGTTACGCCAGCCAGGGGGGTTTATACTATGGCTACACCTTC
CDR3aa: CASSYASQGGLYYGYTF

j_gene: TRBJ2-1
abundance: .
d_gene: TRBD2
len: 14
v_gene: TRBV20-1
CDR3nt: TGCAGTGCTTTTGGACTAGCGGGCTACAATGAGCAGTTCTTC
CDR3aa: CSAFGLAGYNEQFF

j_gene: TRBJ2-3
abundance: .
d_gene: TRBD2
len: 16
v_gene: TRBV13
CDR3nt: TGTGCCAGCAGCGAGCGACAGCGGGGGGGGAAAGATACGCAGTATTTT
CDR3aa: CASSERQRGGKDTQYF

j_gene: TRBJ2-7
abundance: .
d_gene: .
len: 12
v_gene: TRBV5-1
CDR3nt: TGCGCCAGCACCGCCGGATTTGGCGAGCAGTACTTC
CDR3aa: CASTAGFGEQYF

j_gene: TRBJ2-7
abundance: .
d_gene: .
len: 14
v_gene: TRBV15
CDR3nt: TGTGCCACCAGCTCAGCGGCCAGTGCCTACGAGCAGTACTTC
CDR3aa: CATSSAASAYEQYF

j_gene: TRBJ2-1
abundance: few
d_gene: TRBD2
len: 15
v_gene: TRBV29-1
CDR3nt: TGCAGCGTAGCAGGCACTAGCGGGCCTTACAATGAGCAGTTCTTC
CDR3aa: CSVAGTSGPYNEQFF

j_gene: TRBJ2-7
abundance: .
d_gene: .
len: 15
v_gene: TRBV15
CDR3nt: TGTGCCACCAGCAGAGTGGGGCAGGGTATCGACGAGCAGTACTTC
CDR3aa: CATSRVGQGIDEQYF

j_gene: TRBJ2-7
abundance: .
d_gene: TRBD2
len: 13
v_gene: TRBV20-1
CDR3nt: TGCAGTGCTAGCTCTACTAGCGTCTACGAGCAGTACTTC
CDR3aa: CSASSTSVYEQYF

j_gene: TRBJ2-1
abundance: few
d_gene: TRBD2
len: 14
v_gene: TRBV20-1
CDR3nt: TGCAGCACACCCCGAAGCGGGGGTTTTGATGAGCAGTTCTTC
CDR3aa: CSTPRSGGFDEQFF

j_gene: TRBJ2-5
abundance: .
d_gene: TRBD2
len: 16
v_gene: TRBV20-1
CDR3nt: TGCAGCGCTAGCGGACTAGCGGGGGTCCACCAAGAGACCCAGTACTTC
CDR3aa: CSASGLAGVHQETQYF

j_gene: TRBJ2-3
abundance: .
d_gene: .
len: 19
v_gene: TRBV10-3
CDR3nt: TGTGCCATCAGTGACCCTACCTCACGAGGGGTGAGGGGCACAGATACGCAGTATTTT
CDR3aa: CAISDPTSRGVRGTDTQYF

j_gene: TRBJ2-7
abundance: .
d_gene: .
len: 16
v_gene: TRBV12-3/TRBV12-4
CDR3nt: TGTGCCAGCAGTCCTACTGGGGGCCGTATCACCTACGAGCAGTACTTC
CDR3aa: CASSPTGGRITYEQYF

j_gene: TRBJ2-1
abundance: few
d_gene: TRBD2
len: 15
v_gene: TRBV11-2
CDR3nt: TGTGCCAGCAGCTTATCCGGGGGGGATTCCAATGAGCAGTTCTTC
CDR3aa: CASSLSGGDSNEQFF

j_gene: TRBJ2-7
abundance: .
d_gene: .
len: 14
v_gene: TRBV14
CDR3nt: TGTGCCAGCAGCCAACCGGGACCCTCTTACGAGCAGTACTTC
CDR3aa: CASSQPGPSYEQYF

j_gene: TRBJ1-2
abundance: .
d_gene: .
len: 12
v_gene: TRBV5-1
CDR3nt: TGCGCCAGCAGCTCGGTGAACTATGGCTACACCTTC
CDR3aa: CASSSVNYGYTF

j_gene: TRBJ2-1
abundance: .
d_gene: .
len: 16
v_gene: TRBV12-3/TRBV12-4
CDR3nt: TGTGCCAGCAGGGACAGTACTTTTGGCTCCTACAATGAGCAGTTCTTC
CDR3aa: CASRDSTFGSYNEQFF

j_gene: TRBJ2-3
abundance: few
d_gene: TRBD2
len: 15
v_gene: TRBV7-3
CDR3nt: TGTGCCAGCAGCTTCCAACGGGGGGGTCCAGATACGCAGTATTTT
CDR3aa: CASSFQRGGPDTQYF

j_gene: TRBJ2-5
abundance: many
d_gene: TRBD2
len: 15
v_gene: TRBV29-1
CDR3nt: TGCAGCGCTCCGCTAGCGGGGGGCTTCTCGGAGACCCAGTACTTC
CDR3aa: CSAPLAGGFSETQYF

j_gene: TRBJ2-1
abundance: .
d_gene: .
len: 15
v_gene: TRBV15
CDR3nt: TGTGCCACCAGCAGAGATTACAGGGCTGGGAATGAGCAGTTCTTC
CDR3aa: CATSRDYRAGNEQFF

j_gene: TRBJ2-7
abundance: .
d_gene: .
len: 15
v_gene: TRBV20-1
CDR3nt: TGCAGTGCTAGAGGGTTTACGGAGAGCTCCTACGAGCAGTACTTC
CDR3aa: CSARGFTESSYEQYF

j_gene: TRBJ2-6
abundance: .
d_gene: .
len: 17
v_gene: TRBV12-3/TRBV12-4
CDR3nt: TGTGCCAGCAGTTTAATTGGAGGGTTTAATGGGGCCAACGTCCTGACTTTC
CDR3aa: CASSLIGGFNGANVLTF

j_gene: TRBJ2-2
abundance: .
d_gene: .
len: 14
v_gene: TRBV3-1
CDR3nt: TGTGCCAGCAGCCAAGGGACAGACACCGGGGAGCTGTTTTTT
CDR3aa: CASSQGTDTGELFF

j_gene: TRBJ2-5
abundance: many
d_gene: .
len: 14
v_gene: TRBV29-1
CDR3nt: TGCAGCGTTGCTGGAACGAGAAGGGCAGAGACCCAGTACTTC
CDR3aa: CSVAGTRRAETQYF

j_gene: TRBJ1-1
abundance: .
d_gene: .
len: 13
v_gene: TRBV6-2/TRBV6-3
CDR3nt: TGTGCCAGCAGTAGACAGGAGAACACTGAAGCTTTCTTT
CDR3aa: CASSRQENTEAFF

j_gene: TRBJ2-3
abundance: few
d_gene: .
len: 13
v_gene: TRBV7-2
CDR3nt: TGTGCCAGCAGCTTAGCGTTTGGAGATACGCAGTATTTT
CDR3aa: CASSLAFGDTQYF

j_gene: TRBJ1-1
abundance: .
d_gene: .
len: 16
v_gene: TRBV12-5
CDR3nt: TGTGCTAGTGGTTTGCCTATCGTCGGGGGGGCGTCTGAAGCTTTCTTT
CDR3aa: CASGLPIVGGASEAFF

j_gene: TRBJ2-1
abundance: .
d_gene: TRBD2
len: 14
v_gene: TRBV20-1
CDR3nt: TGCAGTGCTAGGTCTGTACTAGCGGGAATCGGTCCGTTCTTC
CDR3aa: CSARSVLAGIGPFF

j_gene: TRBJ2-1
abundance: .
d_gene: TRBD2
len: 16
v_gene: TRBV7-6
CDR3nt: TGTGCCAGCAGGAGACTAGCGGCGAGCTCCTACAATGAGCAGTTCTTC
CDR3aa: CASRRLAASSYNEQFF

j_gene: TRBJ2-5
abundance: .
d_gene: .
len: 11
v_gene: TRBV20-1
CDR3nt: TGCAGTGTAGAGGAGGAAGAGACCCAGTACTTC
CDR3aa: CSVEEEETQYF

j_gene: TRBJ2-7
abundance: .
d_gene: .
len: 14
v_gene: TRBV20-1
CDR3nt: TGCAGTGCCCACTCAGGGTTAAGCTCCTACGAGCAGTACTTC
CDR3aa: CSAHSGLSSYEQYF

j_gene: TRBJ2-5
abundance: few
d_gene: .
len: 15
v_gene: TRBV7-8
CDR3nt: TGTGCCAGCAGCTTAACGGCAGGGGGGGGAGAGACCCAGTACTTC
CDR3aa: CASSLTAGGGETQYF

j_gene: TRBJ1-4
abundance: .
d_gene: TRBD1
len: 15
v_gene: TRBV25-1
CDR3nt: TGTGCCAGCAGTGAAGGGACAGGGGTAGGAGAAAAACTGTTTTTT
CDR3aa: CASSEGTGVGEKLFF

j_gene: TRBJ2-3
abundance: .
d_gene: TRBD2
len: 16
v_gene: TRBV6-5
CDR3nt: TGTGCCAGCAGCACACGGACTAGCGGGGCGGCGGATACGCAGTATTTT
CDR3aa: CASSTRTSGAADTQYF

j_gene: TRBJ2-3
abundance: .
d_gene: .
len: 13
v_gene: TRBV5-5
CDR3nt: TGTGCCAGCAAGAGGACAAGAGACGATACGCAGTATTTT
CDR3aa: CASKRTRDDTQYF

j_gene: TRBJ2-7
abundance: .
d_gene: TRBD2
len: 15
v_gene: TRBV12-3/TRBV12-4
CDR3nt: TGTGCCAGCAGTCCATTCGGGACTAGCGGCCCAGAGCAGTACTTC
CDR3aa: CASSPFGTSGPEQYF

j_gene: TRBJ2-7
abundance: .
d_gene: TRBD1
len: 15
v_gene: TRBV5-1
CDR3nt: TGCGCCAGCAACTCCGGGACAGGGATTGGAAACGAGCAGTACTTC
CDR3aa: CASNSGTGIGNEQYF

j_gene: TRBJ1-1
abundance: .
d_gene: .
len: 16
v_gene: TRBV27
CDR3nt: TGTGCCAGCAGTTCACTACCGGGACCAACGAACACTGAAGCTTTCTTT
CDR3aa: CASSSLPGPTNTEAFF

j_gene: TRBJ2-4
abundance: .
d_gene: .
len: 22
v_gene: TRBV11-1
CDR3nt: TGTGCCAGCAGCGGCCCGCGTGGGGTAGGGGTGGCCCGTCTGAGCCCTGAGAACATTCAGTACTTC
CDR3aa: CASSGPRGVGVARLSPENIQYF

j_gene: TRBJ2-1
abundance: .
d_gene: TRBD2
len: 19
v_gene: TRBV7-2
CDR3nt: TGTGCCAGCAGCTTAATGGGGACTAGCGGGAGAGTCCGGGACAATGAGCAGTTCTTC
CDR3aa: CASSLMGTSGRVRDNEQFF

j_gene: TRBJ2-5
abundance: .
d_gene: TRBD2
len: 16
v_gene: TRBV7-8
CDR3nt: TGTGCCAGCAGCTTAGCGATCCTAGCGGGGGTGGAGACCCAGTACTTC
CDR3aa: CASSLAILAGVETQYF

j_gene: TRBJ2-3
abundance: .
d_gene: .
len: 15
v_gene: TRBV5-1
CDR3nt: TGCGCCAGCAGCCGAAGCTCGTTCGGCACAGATACGCAGTATTTT
CDR3aa: CASSRSSFGTDTQYF

j_gene: TRBJ1-5
abundance: .
d_gene: .
len: 18
v_gene: TRBV7-8
CDR3nt: TGTGCCAGCAGCTTGGGGATTTTCGGAGCGTATAGCAATCAGCCCCAGCATTTT
CDR3aa: CASSLGIFGAYSNQPQHF

j_gene: TRBJ2-7
abundance: .
d_gene: TRBD1
len: 19
v_gene: TRBV7-2
CDR3nt: TGTGCCAGCAGCTTACGCGGACAGGACAGCCCTAGGTTTTCGGACGAGCAGTACTTC
CDR3aa: CASSLRGQDSPRFSDEQYF

j_gene: TRBJ2-7
abundance: .
d_gene: TRBD1
len: 13
v_gene: TRBV10-3
CDR3nt: TGTGCCATCAGTGAGGGACAGGGTTACGAGCAGTACTTC
CDR3aa: CAISEGQGYEQYF

j_gene: TRBJ2-7
abundance: .
d_gene: .
len: 17
v_gene: TRBV4-2
CDR3nt: TGTGCCAGCAGCCAAGGGACCCCGGAGGGAGTGATCTACGAGCAGTACTTC
CDR3aa: CASSQGTPEGVIYEQYF

j_gene: TRBJ2-7
abundance: .
d_gene: .
len: 12
v_gene: TRBV7-9
CDR3nt: TGTGCCAGCCAGCAAGGGTACCACGAGCAGTACTTC
CDR3aa: CASQQGYHEQYF

j_gene: TRBJ2-7
abundance: .
d_gene: TRBD1
len: 14
v_gene: TRBV20-1
CDR3nt: TGCAGTGCTAGGGGACAGGGGGTCAGTCGCGAGCAGTACTTC
CDR3aa: CSARGQGVSREQYF

j_gene: TRBJ2-5
abundance: .
d_gene: .
len: 12
v_gene: TRBV20-1
CDR3nt: TGCACCCCCCGACGGGGTACGGAGACCCAGTACTTC
CDR3aa: CTPRRGTETQYF

j_gene: TRBJ2-3
abundance: .
d_gene: .
len: 14
v_gene: TRBV11-3
CDR3nt: TGTGCCAGCAGCAACCGGGACCCCACAGATACGCAGTATTTT
CDR3aa: CASSNRDPTDTQYF

j_gene: TRBJ2-1
abundance: .
d_gene: .
len: 21
v_gene: TRBV5-1
CDR3nt: TGCGCCAGCAGCTCACCCTCCGGGGGTTATGGACAATCCTACTCCTACAATGAACAGTTCTTC
CDR3aa: CASSSPSGGYGQSYSYNEQFF